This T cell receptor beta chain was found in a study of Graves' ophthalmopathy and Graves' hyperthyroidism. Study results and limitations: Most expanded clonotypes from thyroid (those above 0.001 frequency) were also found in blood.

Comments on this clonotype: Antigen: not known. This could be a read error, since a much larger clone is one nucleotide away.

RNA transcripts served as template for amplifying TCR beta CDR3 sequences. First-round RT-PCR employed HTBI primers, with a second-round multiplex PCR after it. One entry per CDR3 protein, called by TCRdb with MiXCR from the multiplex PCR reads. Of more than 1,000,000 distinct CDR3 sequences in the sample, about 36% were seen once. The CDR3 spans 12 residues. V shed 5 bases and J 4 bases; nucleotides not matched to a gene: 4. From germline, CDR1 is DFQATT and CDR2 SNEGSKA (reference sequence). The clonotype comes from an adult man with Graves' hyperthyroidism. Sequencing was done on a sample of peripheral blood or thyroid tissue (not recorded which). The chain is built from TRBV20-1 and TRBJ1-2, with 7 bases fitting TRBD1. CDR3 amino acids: CSAVQGSYGYTF. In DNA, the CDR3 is TGCAGTGCTGTACAGGGGAGCTATGGCTACACCTTC.